A selection of T cell receptor beta chains follows, all from one sample in a study of cytomegalovirus exposure and HLA in healthy donors. Sequencing used immunoSEQ multiplex PCR; TCRdb keeps in-frame clones, though not all of them. Among 150,000 to 200,000 clones listed, around 80% were seen once. Sequenced input: PBMCs. These receptor sequences come from a male donor in good health and CMV-seropositive. CDR3s include the opening cysteine and the closing phenylalanine or tryptophan. The D gene is left open where the match is weak. Not all rows give a size; the values are once, few, many and, for expanded clones, a class.

TRBV11-2,TRBJ1-1,TRBD1,NA,CASSLDGQGASVAFF,TGTGCCAGCAGCTTAGACGGACAGGGGGCCTCGGTAGCTTTCTTT
TRBV7-9,TRBJ1-1,NA,NA,CASSLIESDRTEAFF,TGTGCCAGCAGCTTAATCGAGTCGGACAGAACTGAAGCTTTCTTT
TRBV5-1,TRBJ2-1,NA,NA,CASSLVAGMNNEQFF,TGCGCCAGCAGCTTGGTCGCGGGGATGAACAATGAGCAGTTCTTC
TRBV11-3,TRBJ2-7,NA,NA,CASSSQGYRGGSLTHEQYF,TGTGCCAGCAGCTCCCAGGGATACCGCGGAGGGTCACTCACCCACGAGCAGTACTTC
TRBV11-3,TRBJ1-2,NA,NA,CASQGLGYGYTF,TGTGCCAGCCAGGGGCTAGGCTATGGCTACACCTTC
TRBV19,TRBJ2-1,NA,NA,CASSIVRGSLDMFF,TGTGCCAGTAGTATAGTCCGAGGGAGTTTAGATATGTTCTTC
TRBV12-2,TRBJ1-5,NA,NA,CASRLIGTVNQPQHF,TGTGCAAGTCGCTTAATAGGGACAGTTAATCAGCCCCAGCATTTT
TRBV28,TRBJ2-7,TRBD1,NA,CASNSGQGYEQYF,TGTGCCAGCAACTCGGGACAGGGCTACGAGCAGTACTTC
TRBV18,TRBJ1-2,NA,NA,CASSPGRGPYGYTF,TGTGCCAGCTCACCGGGCCGGGGTCCTTATGGCTACACCTTC
TRBV6-1,TRBJ2-1,TRBD2,NA,CASSDPLAGVNEQFF,TGTGCCAGCAGTGACCCTCTAGCGGGGGTGAATGAGCAGTTCTTC
TRBV6-4,TRBJ2-3,TRBD2,NA,CASSDSPLAKSAGVADTQYF,TGTGCCAGCAGTGACAGCCCCCTGGCGAAGTCAGCGGGAGTAGCAGATACGCAGTATTTT
TRBV5-1,TRBJ2-7,NA,few,CASGQGGSYEQYF,TGCGCCAGCGGCCAAGGGGGTTCCTACGAGCAGTACTTC
TRBV2,TRBJ1-1,NA,NA,CATGGEAFF,TGTGCCACCGGAGGTGAAGCTTTCTTT